These T cell receptor beta chains were read from a single sample in a study of blood T cell repertoires in COVID-19. Repertoires were generated with immunoSEQ multiplex PCR, while TCRdb's copy carries only in-frame clones and drops some. The sample lists 65,000 to 95,000 clones, 88% occurring once. Sequenced: peripheral blood. These receptors all stem from a man between 65 and 85 years old with acute or convalescent COVID-19. Each CDR3 is given without its conserved first and last residue. Fields, in order: CDR3 protein, CDR3 length, V gene, J gene.

CDR3aa: ASSDAGASGFLTDTQY
len: 16
v_gene: TRBV7-9
j_gene: TRBJ2-3

CDR3aa: ASSLDSGTNEKLF
len: 13
v_gene: TRBV7-2
j_gene: TRBJ1-4

CDR3aa: ASSYSRGNQPQH
len: 12
v_gene: TRBV6-2/TRBV6-3
j_gene: TRBJ1-5

CDR3aa: ASSFGGSGYT
len: 10
v_gene: TRBV28
j_gene: TRBJ1-2

CDR3aa: ASSTGSSGIYEQY
len: 13
v_gene: TRBV18
j_gene: TRBJ2-7

CDR3aa: ASSRGGQGDGYD
len: 12
v_gene: TRBV18
j_gene: TRBJ1-2

CDR3aa: ASSERGGGQRSYEQY
len: 15
v_gene: TRBV7-2
j_gene: TRBJ2-7

CDR3aa: ASSRKILQGNMNTEAF
len: 16
v_gene: TRBV4-1
j_gene: TRBJ1-1

CDR3aa: ASSRDRANTEAF
len: 12
v_gene: TRBV6-2/TRBV6-3
j_gene: TRBJ1-1

CDR3aa: ASSREWTAVGQF
len: 12
v_gene: TRBV6-5
j_gene: TRBJ2-1